Sequencing of this T cell receptor beta chain was carried out in a study of T cells in Graves' hyperthyroidism and ophthalmopathy. Study-wide results and caveats: With a median lead of roughly 6.2 months before onset, the model predicted ophthalmopathy.

Amplification of TCR beta CDR3 regions used RNA as the template. The study used the HTBI primer set for a first-round RT-PCR of the TCR CDR3. Via MiXCR, TCRdb re-called the multiplex PCR reads, giving one row per CDR3 protein. The repertoire includes approximately 58,000 distinct CDR3 sequences, just under 50% of them detected once, and 9.5% to 15% sits in the top ten. On this clonotype: Its antigen is still unknown.

This CDR3 comprises 15 residues. The ends lost 6 bases at V and 0 bases at J; junction bases unmatched: 8. Germline loops: CDR1 SGHTA, CDR2 FQGNSA. The material sequenced was blood. This chain connects TRBV7-2 to TRBJ2-7; 7 bases are shared with TRBD2. The origin of this receptor is a woman aged 25 to 39 with Graves' ophthalmopathy. In DNA, the CDR3 is TGTGCCAGCAGTGAAGATCAGCGGGGCTCCTACGAGCAGTACTTC. This translates into CASSEDQRGSYEQYF.